The 9 T cell receptor beta chains below all came from one sample that was sequenced in a study of T-cell reconstitution after alpha-beta-depleted transplantation in children. Unique molecular identifiers were incorporated during preparation of the TCRbeta library. TCRdb reanalysed the PCR reads using MiXCR and keeps one entry per CDR3 protein. The data hold a few hundred thousand distinct CDR3 sequences, with roughly 13% observed a single time. The sequencing here drew on PBMCs, mostly from graft donor cells, taken 360 days after TCRalphabeta/CD19-depleted stem cell transplant. All receptors come from a male patient between 10 and 17 years old who had a stem cell transplant for acute myeloid leukemia, so the T cells may come from the graft donor.

This clonotype was seen only a few times. J is TRBJ2-5 and V is TRBV7-2; the D is unclear. V lost 4 bases to trimming and J lost 7 bases, with 7 bases between them. Germline V lookup: CDR1 SGHTA, CDR2 FQGNSA. This CDR3 is 11 amino acids long. DNA for the CDR3: TGTGCCAGCAGCTCCACCTTGACCCAGTACTTC. Translating gives CASSSTLTQYF. Looking up the rest from reference TRBV7-2 and TRBJ2-5 gives the full variable domain: GAGVSQSPSNKVTEKGKDVELRCDPISGHTALYWYRQSLGQGLEFLIYFQGNSAPDKSGLPSDRFSAERTGGSVSTLTIQRTQQEDSAVYLCASSSTLTQYFGPGTRLLVL.

This chain uses TRBV10-3 with TRBJ2-1, with D perhaps given as TRBD1 or TRBD2 (5 bases each). This CDR3 comprises 16 residues. From germline, CDR1 is ENHRY and CDR2 SYGVKD. Trimming left V 3 bases short and J 6 bases short, with 18 bases between. CDR3 sequence (DNA): TGTGCCATCAGTGATGTCGGGGACCCCCAGATCAATGAGCAGTTCTTC. Its translation is CAISDVGDPQINEQFF.

A few counts support this clonotype. The V gene is TRBV18, the J gene TRBJ2-5; D is possibly TRBD2 (5 bases). The CDR3 totals 13 residues. Germline CDR1 KGHSH, CDR2 LQKENI. Trimming removed 6 bases at V and 2 bases at J, with 10 bases between. CDR3 amino acids: CASSPREQETQYF. The CDR3, as DNA: TGTGCCAGCTCGCCAAGGGAGCAAGAGACCCAGTACTTC.

This clonotype showed up many times. The gene calls are TRBV7-8 and TRBJ2-1, with 7 bases fitting TRBD1. Germline CDR1 is SGHVS and CDR2 is FQNEAQ. The V segment lost 1 base and the J segment 2 bases; nucleotides outside the gene matches: 5. This CDR3 region has 16 residues. In DNA form, the CDR3 reads TGTGCCAGCAGCTTAGTTGACAGGGCCCCCTACAATGAGCAGTTCTTC. Protein: CASSLVDRAPYNEQFF.

There are a few counts of this clonotype. The chain has TRBV30 and TRBJ2-7; 7 nucleotides line up with TRBD1. Germline assignment: CDR1 GTSNPN and CDR2 SVGIG (reference sequence). This CDR3 has 14 amino acids. After removal of 8 bases from V and 5 bases from J, the junction contained 15 bases not matched to a gene. The CDR3 spells CARQGDLEVHEQYF. The CDR3 nucleotides read TGTGCCCGGCAGGGGGACCTGGAAGTCCACGAGCAGTACTTC.

V and J are TRBV3-1 and TRBJ1-2; the D gene is possibly TRBD1 (5 bases). Trimming shortened V by 0 bases and J by 8 bases, and 13 bases separated the two germline ends. This CDR3 has 14 amino acids. Germline CDR1 reads LGHDT; CDR2 reads YNNKEL (reference sequence). CDR3 residues: CASSQDEGRGGYTF. The CDR3 DNA reads as TGTGCCAGCAGCCAAGATGAGGGGAGAGGAGGCTACACCTTC.

Ten or more counts support this clonotype. V gene TRBV27 combines with J gene TRBJ2-7; a possible D gene is TRBD2 (6 bases). From germline, CDR1 is MNHEY and CDR2 SMNVEV (reference sequence). V was shortened by 3 bases and J by 1 base, with 10 bases between the two germline ends. The CDR3 length is 14 residues. The CDR3 region has the DNA TGTGCCAGCAGTTTCTTCGGGGGTTCCTACGAGCAGTACTTC. Its protein product is CASSFFGGSYEQYF.

The table lists this clonotype with a few counts. The rearrangement links TRBV12-5 to TRBJ2-1; either TRBD1 or TRBD2 may supply D (5 bases each). Trimming shortened V by 2 bases and J by 14 bases, and 10 bases separated the two germline ends. The CDR3 loop spans 11 amino acids. Germline V lookup: CDR1 LGHNT, CDR2 FRNRAP. CDR3 nucleotide sequence: TGTGCTAGTGGTTTGTGGGACCCAGAGTTCTTC. It translates to CASGLWDPEFF.

This clonotype was observed a few times. The chain couples TRBV7-9 to TRBJ2-3, with 8 bases that match TRBD2. Per the germline V gene, CDR1 is SEHNR and CDR2 is FQNEAQ (reference sequence). After removal of 0 bases from V and 0 bases from J, the junction contained 2 bases not matched to a gene. This CDR3 has 16 residues. CDR3: CASSLASGSSTDTQYF. In DNA form, the CDR3 reads TGTGCCAGCAGCTTAGCCAGCGGGAGCAGCACAGATACGCAGTATTTT.